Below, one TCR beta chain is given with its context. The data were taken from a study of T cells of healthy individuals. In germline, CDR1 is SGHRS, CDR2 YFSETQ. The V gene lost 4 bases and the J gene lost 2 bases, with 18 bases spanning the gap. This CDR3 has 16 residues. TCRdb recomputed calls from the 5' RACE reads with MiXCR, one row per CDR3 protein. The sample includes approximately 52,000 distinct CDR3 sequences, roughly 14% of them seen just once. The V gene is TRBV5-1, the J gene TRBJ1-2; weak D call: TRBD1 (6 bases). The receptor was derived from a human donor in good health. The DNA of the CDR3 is TGCGCCAGCAGCCAAGAGCCGGGACACATAAACTATGGCTACACCTTC. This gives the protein CASSQEPGHINYGYTF.